This note documents a single T cell receptor beta chain sequence. Its antigen remains unidentified. This record belongs to a study of T cells after yellow fever vaccination. TCR cDNA was made by 5'RACE template switching, adding a universal primer site and UMIs. TCRdb reprocessed the 5' RACE reads via MiXCR and lists one record per CDR3 protein. The repertoire consists of 200,000 to 250,000 distinct CDR3 sequences, with less than 3.5% occurring once and the leading ten covering around 3%. V gave up 3 bases and J gave up 0 bases, with 8 bases separating them. Germline values: CDR1 KGHSH, CDR2 LQKENI. The CDR3 extends over 14 amino acids. General study findings and limits: Most clones from primary vaccination resurfaced after the booster (around 97% CD4, over 75% CD8).

The TCR originated in a man between 18 and 35 years old who received the YFV17D yellow fever vaccine. This chain joins TRBV18 and TRBJ1-2; D unclear. Sample: CD4+ T cells sorted from PBMCs, taken 10 days after the yellow fever booster vaccination. The CDR3 DNA follows: TGTGCCAGCTCACCGTTTGCAGCTAACTATGGCTACACCTTC. As protein: CASSPFAANYGYTF.